These 10 T cell receptor beta chains share one sample of origin, sequenced in a study of post-analysis software for immune sequencing data. cDNA libraries for TCR beta contained unique molecular identifiers. One entry per CDR3 protein results from TCRdb running MiXCR on the PCR reads. Of hundreds of thousands of distinct CDR3 sequences listed, about 44% are singletons. Antigens for these TCRs are unknown. Broader study findings: The five TRBV segments detected at higher frequency in patients than in controls included TRBV5-6, TRBV5-1 and TRBV20-1.

The sequencing input was blood. Receptor source: a girl under 18 with multiple sclerosis.

The chain has TRBV7-7 and TRBJ1-1; a weak D match, TRBD1 (6 bases). This CDR3 has 14 residues. The germline CDR1 and CDR2 sequences are SSHAT and FNYEAQ (reference sequence). CDR3 in DNA: TGTGCTAGCGGGGAAGGACAGCAAAACACTGAAGCTTTCTTT. Protein product: CASGEGQQNTEAFF.

This clonotype was found a few times. The V call is TRBV12-3 or TRBV12-4, the J call TRBJ2-1; 7 nucleotides align to TRBD2. V gave up 0 bases and J gave up 9 bases; unmatched junction bases: 2. The CDR3 consists of 13 residues. The CDR3 region has the DNA TGTGCCAGCAGTTTAGCGGGAGGGGTTGAGCAGTTCTTC. It encodes CASSLAGGVEQFF.

The rearrangement joins TRBV7-9 to TRBJ2-4; possible D gene TRBD1, 5 bases. Near its end, the DNA agrees better with TRBJ2-7, so the J call may be wrong. Germline CDR1 is SEHNR and CDR2 is FQNEAQ (reference sequence). The CDR3 runs 15 residues. The CDR3 bases are TGTGCCAGCAGCTCCACTACCAGGGATTTCTACGAGCAGTACTTC. Translated, it gives CASSSTTRDFYEQYF.

Only a few counts were recorded for this clonotype. This chain joins TRBV6-1 and TRBJ1-2; no definite D call. This CDR3 region has 13 residues. Germline V gene sequence: CDR1 MNHNS, CDR2 SASEGT. Trimming took off 1 base at V and 5 bases at J, with 8 bases between the two ends. The CDR3 reads CASSEERGYGYTF. In DNA form, the CDR3 reads TGTGCCAGCAGTGAAGAGAGAGGGTATGGCTACACCTTC.

The chain is built from TRBV27 and TRBJ1-2; 7 nucleotides line up with TRBD1. Trimming took 0 bases from V and 3 from J; bases not matched to a gene: 4. CDR1 is MNHEY, CDR2 SMNVEV, per germline (reference sequence). This CDR3 contains 15 residues. The CDR3 reads CASSLSTGSHYGYTF. CDR3 DNA sequence: TGTGCCAGCAGTTTATCGACAGGGTCTCACTATGGCTACACCTTC.

This clonotype has just a few counts. The rearrangement joins TRBV20-1 to TRBJ2-7; tentatively, D is TRBD2 (5 bases). Between the trimmed V and J ends, which lost 3 bases and 0 bases, there was a span of 6 bases. The V gene's germline CDR1 is DFQATT and CDR2 SNEGSKA (reference sequence). This CDR3 has 12 amino acids. CDR3 amino acids: CSASEGSYEQYF. For the CDR3, the DNA is TGCAGTGCTAGTGAGGGCTCCTACGAGCAGTACTTC.

V and J are TRBV7-8 and TRBJ2-1; D is undetermined. The ends were cut back, 1 base at V and 5 bases at J, with 12 bases in the middle. Per germline, CDR1 SGHVS and CDR2 FQNEAQ. The CDR3 covers 15 residues. The CDR3 loop reads CASSLVVGLDNEQFF. Here the CDR3 DNA reads TGTGCCAGCAGCTTAGTAGTAGGATTAGACAATGAGCAGTTCTTC.

This clonotype was found a few times. This chain uses TRBV6-6 with TRBJ2-5, with D perhaps TRBD2 (5 bases). Deletions cut 5 bases from V and 1 base from J, with 11 bases between. Looked up from germline, CDR1 is MNHNY and CDR2 is SVGAGI (reference sequence). CDR3 length: 14 residues. Here the CDR3 DNA reads TGTGCCAGCAGTCCCGTAGCGTCCCAAGAGACCCAGTACTTC. Translation: CASSPVASQETQYF.

This clonotype has more than one count but fewer than ten. The J gene is TRBJ2-7, the V gene TRBV10-3, with TRBD1 identical over 9 bases. This CDR3 region has 16 residues. V shed 8 bases, J shed 0 bases, and the junction held 11 bases outside the gene matches. From germline, CDR1 is ENHRY and CDR2 SYGVKD. The CDR3 loop reads CAIAGTGIESSYEQYF. The CDR3 nucleotides read TGTGCCATCGCCGGGACAGGGATTGAGAGCTCCTACGAGCAGTACTTC.

This rearrangement joins TRBV27 to TRBJ1-4; D is perhaps TRBD1 (6 bases). CDR1 MNHEY and CDR2 SMNVEV come from the germline V gene (reference sequence). This CDR3 region has 14 residues. The germline V and J ends were trimmed by 4 bases and 8 bases, with 14 bases remaining between them. The CDR3 DNA is TGTGCCAGCAGTTCCGGGGGCACCTGGGAAAAACTGTTTTTT. It yields the protein CASSSGGTWEKLFF.